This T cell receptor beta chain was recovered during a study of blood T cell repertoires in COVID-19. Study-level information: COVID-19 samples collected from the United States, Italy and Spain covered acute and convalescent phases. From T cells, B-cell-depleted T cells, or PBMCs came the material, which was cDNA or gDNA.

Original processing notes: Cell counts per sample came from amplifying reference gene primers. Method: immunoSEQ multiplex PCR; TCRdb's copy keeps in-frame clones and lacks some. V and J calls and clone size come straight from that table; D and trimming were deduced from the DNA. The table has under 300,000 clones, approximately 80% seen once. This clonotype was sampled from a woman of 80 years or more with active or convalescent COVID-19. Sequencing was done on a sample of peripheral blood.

CDR3: CASSPAGSTGNTIYF. Here the CDR3 DNA reads TGCGCCAGCAGCCCCGCGGGATCAACTGGAAACACCATATATTTT. The rearrangement uses TRBV5-1 and TRBJ1-3; D unclear. V was pared by 4 bases and J by 2 bases, with 13 bases between. The CDR3 runs 15 residues. The germline V gene encodes CDR1 SGHRS and CDR2 YFSETQ. The full variable domain, its missing parts supplied by reference TRBV5-1 and TRBJ1-3, is KAGVTQTPRYLIKTRGQQVTLSCSPISGHRSVSWYQQTPGQGLQFLFEYFSETQRNKGNFPGRFSGRQFSNSRSEMNVSTLELGDSALYLCASSPAGSTGNTIYFGEGSWLTVV.